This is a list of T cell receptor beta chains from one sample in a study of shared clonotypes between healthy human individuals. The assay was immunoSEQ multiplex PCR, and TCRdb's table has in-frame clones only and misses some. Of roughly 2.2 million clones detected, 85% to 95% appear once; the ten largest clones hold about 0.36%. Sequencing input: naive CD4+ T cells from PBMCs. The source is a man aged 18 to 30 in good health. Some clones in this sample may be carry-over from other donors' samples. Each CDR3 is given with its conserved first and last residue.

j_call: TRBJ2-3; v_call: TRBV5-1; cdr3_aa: CASSSLQGPDTQYF
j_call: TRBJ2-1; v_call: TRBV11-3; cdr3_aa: CASSQTSGSYNEQFF
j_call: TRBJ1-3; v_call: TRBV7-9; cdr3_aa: CASRLGQSSGNTIYF
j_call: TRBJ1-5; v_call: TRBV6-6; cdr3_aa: CASSPGTGFSNQPQHF
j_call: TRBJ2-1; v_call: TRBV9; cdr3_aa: CASSRGGIYNEQFF
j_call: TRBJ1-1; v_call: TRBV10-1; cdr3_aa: CATSTGQTEAFF
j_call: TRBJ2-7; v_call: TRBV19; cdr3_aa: CASTGRGDYEQYF
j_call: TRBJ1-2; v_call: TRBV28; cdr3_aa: CASSHSRLGPYGYTF
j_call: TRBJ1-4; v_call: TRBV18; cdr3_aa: CASSPRGTNEKLFF
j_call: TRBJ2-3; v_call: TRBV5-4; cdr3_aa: CASSGTGGFSPDTQYF
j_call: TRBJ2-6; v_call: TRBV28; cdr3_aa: CASVSGANVLTF
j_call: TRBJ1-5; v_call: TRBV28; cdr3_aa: CASSLRQGGQPQHF
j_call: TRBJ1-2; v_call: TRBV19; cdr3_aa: CASSIGEQTWTNNYGYTF
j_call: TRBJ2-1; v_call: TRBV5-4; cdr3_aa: CASSSAGQGNNEQFF
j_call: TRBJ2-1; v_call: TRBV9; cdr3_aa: CASSATSGTYNEQFF
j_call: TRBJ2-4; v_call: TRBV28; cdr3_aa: CASSLRNLGNIQYF
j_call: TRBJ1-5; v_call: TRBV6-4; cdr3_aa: CASSEKTGERPQHF
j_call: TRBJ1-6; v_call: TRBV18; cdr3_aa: CASSPLDLEGSPLHF
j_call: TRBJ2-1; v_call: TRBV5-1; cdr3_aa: CASSLGVGNEQFF
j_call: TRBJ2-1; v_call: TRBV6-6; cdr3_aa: CASSYSTSVKYNEQFF
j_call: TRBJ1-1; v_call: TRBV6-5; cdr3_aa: CASMGQPNTEAFF
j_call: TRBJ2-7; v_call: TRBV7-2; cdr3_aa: CASSLVSLGSSRHEQYF
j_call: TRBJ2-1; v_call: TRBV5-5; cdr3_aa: CASSFLAGSWNEQFF
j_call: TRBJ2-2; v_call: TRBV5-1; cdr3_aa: CASMTGTGNTGELFF
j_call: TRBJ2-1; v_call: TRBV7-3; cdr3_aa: CASSLDTGVYNEQFF
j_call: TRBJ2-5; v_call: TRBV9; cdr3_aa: CASSPRGSGETQYF
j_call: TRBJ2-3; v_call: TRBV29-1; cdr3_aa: CSDRPTDTQYF
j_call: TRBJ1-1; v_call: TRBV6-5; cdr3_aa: CASRYGVNTEAFF
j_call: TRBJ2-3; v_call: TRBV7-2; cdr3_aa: CASTLLMASGIKYF
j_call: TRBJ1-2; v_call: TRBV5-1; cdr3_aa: CASSPGLQRDGYTF
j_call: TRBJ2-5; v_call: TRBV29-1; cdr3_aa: CSVEDIGEETQYF
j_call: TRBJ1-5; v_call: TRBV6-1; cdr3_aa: CASSEAPGLSNQPQHF
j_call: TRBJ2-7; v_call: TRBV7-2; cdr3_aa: CASSSFRGAYEQYF
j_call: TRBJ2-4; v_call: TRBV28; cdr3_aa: CASSTWGALAKNIQYF
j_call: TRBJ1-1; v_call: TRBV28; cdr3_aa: CASRNRQANTNTEAFF
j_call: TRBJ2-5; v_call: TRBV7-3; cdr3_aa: CASSLGRKPQETQYF
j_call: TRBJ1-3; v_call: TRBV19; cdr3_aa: CASRPRQGVSGNTIYF
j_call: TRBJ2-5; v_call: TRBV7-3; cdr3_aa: CASSPGTPRAQYF
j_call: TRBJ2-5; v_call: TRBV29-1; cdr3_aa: CSVEAGRRETQYF
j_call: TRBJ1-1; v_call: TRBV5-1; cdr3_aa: CASSLGRDGYTEAFF